The 22 T cell receptor beta chains in this list originate from one sample, sequenced in a study of CD8 T cells in Susac syndrome. It was with random hexamers that 0.5 to 1 ug RNA was reverse transcribed. One entry per CDR3 protein results from TCRdb running MiXCR on the immunoSEQ multiplex PCR reads. Of tens of thousands of distinct CDR3 sequences in the sample, approximately 96% were seen once. Sequencing used CD8+ T cells from PBMCs. These receptors were taken from a human donor with Susac syndrome.

The J gene is TRBJ2-2, the V gene TRBV20-1; D may be TRBD2 (6 bases). The CDR3 extends over 14 amino acids. Germline V gene sequence: CDR1 DFQATT, CDR2 SNEGSKA (reference sequence). Trimming shortened V by 3 bases and J by 0 bases, and 8 bases separated the two germline ends. The CDR3 reads CSARGLSNTGELFF. For the CDR3, the DNA is TGCAGTGCTAGGGGACTCTCGAACACCGGGGAGCTGTTTTTT.

The chain employs TRBV7-9 and TRBJ2-4, with 8 positions matching TRBD1. The junction had 5 bases not matched to a gene; V was cut back by 4 bases and J by 0 bases. The CDR3 totals 16 residues. Germline CDR1 is SEHNR and CDR2 is FQNEAQ (reference sequence). The CDR3 coding sequence is TGTGCCAGCAGCTCGGGGACAGGATTAGCCAAAAACATTCAGTACTTC. Protein product: CASSSGTGLAKNIQYF.

The chain is built from TRBV7-9 and TRBJ1-2; D is unresolved. Trimming shortened V by 1 base and J by 8 bases, and 8 bases separated the two germline ends. The germline CDR1 and CDR2 sequences are SEHNR and FQNEAQ (reference sequence). The CDR3 contains 12 residues. This chain's CDR3 is CASSLGTDGYTF. Written as DNA, the CDR3 is TGTGCCAGCAGCTTAGGGACGGACGGCTACACCTTC.

V usage is TRBV5-1 and J usage is TRBJ1-2; the match to TRBD1 covers 7 bases. Germline CDR1 SGHRS, CDR2 YFSETQ. The V gene end was trimmed by 5 bases and the J gene end by 8 bases; junction bases not matched to a gene: 9. This CDR3 is built from 13 residues. The CDR3 coding sequence is TGCGCCAGCAGTCCGGAGGGGGCAGAGGGCTACACCTTC. The encoded protein is CASSPEGAEGYTF.

CDR3 DNA: TGTGCCAGCAGCCACTCAGGGGGAAGCTCCTACGAGCAGTACTTC. Amino acid sequence: CASSHSGGSSYEQYF. The chain uses TRBV13 and TRBJ2-7; 7 bases map to TRBD1. Germline CDR1 reads PRHDT; CDR2 reads FYEKMQ (reference sequence). This CDR3 contains 15 residues. Trimming cost V 5 bases and J 0 bases; bases outside gene matches: 7.

The rearrangement uses TRBV6-1 and TRBJ1-1, with a tentative D call TRBD1 (6 bases). The CDR3 contains 15 residues. The germline CDR1 and CDR2 sequences are MNHNS and SASEGT. Deletions cut 5 bases from V and 0 bases from J, with 13 bases between. As DNA, the CDR3 is TGTGCCAGCAGTAGAGGGGACACCTTGAACACTGAAGCTTTCTTT. It is translated as CASSRGDTLNTEAFF.

The V and J genes are TRBV28 and TRBJ2-3; TRBD2 might be the D (7 bases). CDR1 is MDHEN and CDR2 is SYDVKM in the germline V gene. The CDR3 totals 13 residues. V lost 10 bases to trimming and J lost 5 bases, with 16 bases between them. The CDR3 nucleotides read TGTGCCACCTTAGGGGGGGCAAGAGATACGCAGTATTTT. Translating it yields CATLGGARDTQYF.

This clonotype was recorded only once. The rearrangement joins TRBV19 to TRBJ1-1; 9 nucleotides line up with TRBD1. The CDR3 runs to 14 residues. The ends lost 7 bases at V and 2 bases at J; junction bases unmatched: 5. Per germline, CDR1 LNHDA and CDR2 SQIVND (reference sequence). In DNA form, the CDR3 reads TGTGCCAGTAAGGGGACAGGGAGCAACACTGAAGCTTTCTTT. It yields the protein CASKGTGSNTEAFF.

The chain employs TRBV4-3 and TRBJ2-3, with D perhaps given as TRBD1 or TRBD2 (5 bases each). Germline V lookup: CDR1 LGHNA, CDR2 YSLEER. V lost 1 base, J lost 5 bases, and 16 bases lay in between. The CDR3 length is 16 residues. The CDR3 here is CASSQGSGPAGDTQYF. Here the CDR3 DNA reads TGCGCCAGCAGCCAAGGGTCGGGGCCGGCAGGAGATACGCAGTATTTT.

The chain links TRBV7-9 to TRBJ2-2, with 7 bases aligning to TRBD2. The CDR3 totals 18 residues. Germline trimming cut 5 bases from V and 5 bases from J; bases unmatched to any gene: 17. Germline lookup yields CDR1 SEHNR and CDR2 FQNEAQ (reference sequence). CDR3 nucleotides: TGTGCCAGCAGCCCGCGGGATAGCGGGTCCTCTCGTACCGGGGAGCTGTTTTTT. Translating gives CASSPRDSGSSRTGELFF. The variable domain in full, with the rest retrieved from reference TRBV7-9 and TRBJ2-2, is DTGVSQNPRHKITKRGQNVTFRCDPISEHNRLYWYRQTLGQGPEFLTYFQNEAQLEKSRLLSDRFSAERPKGSFSTLEIQRTEQGDSAMYLCASSPRDSGSSRTGELFFGEGSRLTVL.

The J gene is TRBJ2-1, the V gene TRBV30, with D maybe TRBD1 (6 bases). Germline CDR1 GTSNPN, CDR2 SVGIG (reference sequence). Trimming removed 4 bases from V and 0 bases from J, with 10 bases in between. This CDR3 is 14 amino acids long. The CDR3 region is CAWIPDSSYNEQFF. CDR3 nucleotide sequence: TGTGCCTGGATCCCGGACAGCTCCTACAATGAGCAGTTCTTC.

The chain recombines TRBV12-3 or TRBV12-4 with TRBJ2-5; D may be TRBD2 (5 bases). The CDR3 sequence is 14 residues long. V was cut by 5 bases and J by 5 bases, with 15 bases left in between. CDR3 in DNA: TGTGCCAGCAGTCCTCCCACTAGGATGGAGACCCAGTACTTC. It translates to CASSPPTRMETQYF.

J is TRBJ2-2 and V is TRBV27, with a tentative D call TRBD2 (6 bases). The CDR3 is made up of 14 amino acids. Trimming pared 4 bases from V and 10 bases from J, leaving 16 bases between. Germline-derived CDR1 and CDR2 are MNHEY and SMNVEV (reference sequence). The CDR3 reads CASSSPGELMELFF. The CDR3 nucleotides read TGTGCCAGCAGTTCCCCGGGAGAGCTGATGGAGCTGTTTTTT.

The rearrangement links TRBV20-1 to TRBJ1-5; 9 bases align to TRBD1. The J segment lost 1 base and the V segment lost 0 bases, leaving 4 bases of the junction unmatched. The CDR3 spans 16 residues. Germline V gene data show CDR1 as DFQATT and CDR2 as SNEGSKA (reference sequence). CDR3 amino acids: CSARDGGTGSNQPQHF. Here the CDR3 DNA reads TGCAGTGCTAGAGATGGGGGGACAGGGAGCAATCAGCCCCAGCATTTT.

The gene calls are TRBV29-1 and TRBJ1-1; D is uncertain. Trimming took 2 bases from V and 1 from J, leaving 5 bases between them. The CDR3 is 12 residues long. CDR1 and CDR2 (germline): SQVTM, ANQGSEA. CDR3 sequence (DNA): TGCAGCGTTGAAAAACAGAACACTGAAGCTTTCTTT. Its protein is CSVEKQNTEAFF.

The chain is built from TRBV15 and TRBJ1-4; 7 positions match TRBD1. V lost 3 bases to trimming and J lost 10 bases; unmatched junction nucleotides: 11. The CDR3 consists of 15 residues. Germline CDR1 and CDR2: LNHNV and YYDKDF (reference sequence). The CDR3: CATSSRDRARLKLFF. The CDR3 DNA sequence: TGTGCCACCAGCAGCCGAGACAGGGCGCGTTTAAAACTGTTTTTT.

This chain uses TRBV24-1 with TRBJ2-1, with D possibly being TRBD1 or TRBD2 (5 bases each). The V end lost 3 bases, the J end lost 0 bases, and 11 bases lay between the germline ends. In germline, CDR1 is KGHDR, CDR2 SFDVKD. The length of the CDR3 is 16 residues. The CDR3 loop is CATSDPGAASYNEQFF. Here the CDR3 DNA reads TGTGCCACCAGTGATCCCGGGGCGGCCTCCTACAATGAGCAGTTCTTC.

V gene TRBV4-3 combines with J gene TRBJ1-6, with TRBD1 as a possible D gene (6 bases). V lost 0 bases and J 6 bases, leaving 9 bases between the germline ends. The length of the CDR3 is 15 residues. Germline values: CDR1 LGHNA, CDR2 YSLEER. The CDR3 spells CASSQEGRGNSPLHF. In DNA form, the CDR3 reads TGCGCCAGCAGCCAAGAGGGCAGGGGTAATTCACCCCTCCACTTT.

The chain carries TRBV27 and TRBJ2-5, with 7 bases identical to TRBD1. Germline assignment: CDR1 MNHEY and CDR2 SMNVEV (reference sequence). Trimming took 3 bases from V and 2 from J; bases not matched to a gene: 3. This CDR3 is built from 14 residues. The CDR3 region is CASSFRDRQETQYF. In DNA, the CDR3 is TGTGCCAGCAGTTTCCGGGACAGACAAGAGACCCAGTACTTC.

This clonotype has only one observation. The genes are TRBV4-3 and TRBJ2-7; 7 bases fit TRBD1. The germline V gene has CDR1 LGHNA and CDR2 YSLEER. The CDR3 is 16 residues long. Unmatched junction bases numbered 11, after V lost 4 bases and J lost 2 bases. CDR3 residues: CASSRKGADPTYEQYF. DNA for the CDR3: TGCGCCAGCAGCCGAAAGGGGGCGGACCCCACCTACGAGCAGTACTTC.

The chain links TRBV5-1 to TRBJ1-1; D is uncertain. CDR1 is SGHRS, CDR2 YFSETQ, per germline. The CDR3 consists of 13 residues. V lost 0 bases to trimming and J lost 0 bases, with 3 bases between them. The CDR3 DNA sequence: TGCGCCAGCAGCTTGGTAATGAACACTGAAGCTTTCTTT. This encodes CASSLVMNTEAFF.

This sequence joins TRBV10-3 and TRBJ1-4, with TRBD1 matching over 7 bases. Germline V lookup: CDR1 ENHRY, CDR2 SYGVKD. The CDR3 has 14 amino acids. Trimming removed 3 bases from V and 8 bases from J; junction bases left unmatched: 6. CDR3 DNA sequence: TGTGCCATCAGTGACCGACAGGGAGGCGAAAAACTGTTTTTT. Amino acid sequence: CAISDRQGGEKLFF.